These T cell receptor beta chains were read from a single sample in a study of blood T cell repertoires in COVID-19. Some clones are missing from TCRdb's copy, which holds only in-frame ones; the method was immunoSEQ multiplex PCR. This repertoire shows approximately 200,000 clones, about 86% found once; its top ten account for roughly 2%. Sequenced material: peripheral blood. All receptors derive from a woman between 45 and 65 years old with acute or convalescent COVID-19. CDR3s leave out the opening cysteine and the closing phenylalanine or tryptophan. Each record gives: J gene, V gene, CDR3 protein.

>TRBJ2-2|TRBV4-2
ASSQGGTSSSQFSGELF
>TRBJ1-2|TRBV2
ASREGFDYGYT
>TRBJ2-2|TRBV7-9
ASSRTVNTGELF
>TRBJ2-2|TRBV27
ASSLQGASGTGELF
>TRBJ1-2|TRBV3-1/TRBV3-2
ASSFLANYGYT
>TRBJ2-7|TRBV6-2/TRBV6-3
ASSYAPLREQY
>TRBJ1-5|TRBV5-4
ASSPGIGPALDQPQH
>TRBJ1-2|TRBV30
ARSDRDWYGYT
>TRBJ2-1|TRBV6-4
ASSDSGQSSYNEQF
>TRBJ2-5|TRBV5-1
ASSAGTGVGETQY
>TRBJ2-1|TRBV6-5
ASSYSVGAGNEQF
>TRBJ1-3|TRBV9
ASSVGTLTGNTIY
>TRBJ2-1|TRBV5-6
ASSLGLAGRFEQF
>TRBJ2-1|TRBV27
ASSFLVSGGDNVEQF
>TRBJ1-6|TRBV19
ASSILQFNSPLH
>TRBJ2-1|TRBV30
AWSGGSYNEQF
>TRBJ2-7|TRBV18
ASSPPGLAGYEQY
>TRBJ1-4|TRBV2
ASRLTGLTNEKLF
>TRBJ2-7|TRBV3-1/TRBV3-2
ASSPRSGTVN
>TRBJ1-2|TRBV19
ASSPSSYGYT
>TRBJ2-2|TRBV5-4
ASSSYTGELF
>TRBJ1-4|TRBV3-1/TRBV3-2
ASSQRANEKLF
>TRBJ2-1|TRBV9
ASSVELAVPNEQF